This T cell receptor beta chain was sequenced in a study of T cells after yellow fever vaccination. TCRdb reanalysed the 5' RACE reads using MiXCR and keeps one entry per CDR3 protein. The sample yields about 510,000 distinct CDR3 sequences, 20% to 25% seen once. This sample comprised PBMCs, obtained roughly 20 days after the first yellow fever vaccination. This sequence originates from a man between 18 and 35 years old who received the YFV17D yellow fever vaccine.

The CDR3 bases are TGTGCCAGCAGCTTAGAGGGGGACCCCCGTTCCGATGAGCAGTTCTTC. Amino acid sequence: CASSLEGDPRSDEQFF. The chain employs TRBV7-2 and TRBJ2-1, with D perhaps matching TRBD1 (6 bases). Trimming left V 1 base short and J 8 bases short, with 18 bases between. CDR3 size: 16 residues. Germline lookup yields CDR1 SGHTA and CDR2 FQGNSA.